This is a list of T cell receptor beta chains from one sample in a study of OX40 agonist ivuxolimab in advanced cancers. This table comes from immunoSEQ multiplex PCR, and its TCRdb copy is limited to in-frame clones, with some not included. The repertoire holds under 70,000 clones, with 75% to 90% as singletons. Sample: CD4+ or CD8+ T cells sorted from blood, taken in a trial of the OX40 agonist ivuxolimab. Receptors were obtained from an adult with an advanced solid tumor such as melanoma, head and neck, liver or kidney cancer. Both conserved end residues are part of each CDR3. Each record gives: clone size, J gene, V gene, D gene, CDR3 protein, CDR3 DNA. D genes are given only for firm matches. Only some rows state a clone size, as once, few, many or a class for expanded clones.

- TRBJ1-3 TRBV6-1 - CASSVRDVGNTIYF TGTGCCAGCAGTGTCAGGGACGTGGGAAACACCATATATTTT
once TRBJ2-5 TRBV18 TRBD1 CASSLRTGQETQYF TGTGCCAGCTCACTAAGGACAGGGCAAGAGACCCAGTACTTC
- TRBJ2-1 TRBV11-3 - CASRPSSHNEQFF TGTGCCAGCAGACCTAGCTCCCACAATGAGCAGTTCTTC
- TRBJ2-5 TRBV13 - CASSQLIERTQGAETQYF TGTGCCAGCAGCCAACTGATCGAAAGAACGCAGGGTGCAGAGACCCAGTACTTC
- TRBJ2-3 TRBV7-2 TRBD2 CASSLGLAVTTDTQYF TGTGCCAGCAGCTTAGGACTAGCGGTCACCACAGATACGCAGTATTTT
- TRBJ2-3 TRBV15 - CATSRDRSRADTQYF TGTGCCACCAGCAGAGATCGATCACGGGCAGATACGCAGTATTTT
- TRBJ2-3 TRBV5-1 - CASSLGVREGTDTQYF TGCGCCAGCAGCTTGGGTGTGCGGGAAGGCACAGATACGCAGTATTTT
- TRBJ1-1 TRBV30 - CAWARQRNTEAFF TGTGCCTGGGCGAGGCAGAGGAACACTGAAGCTTTCTTT
few TRBJ2-3 TRBV30 - CAWSRTGVGTDTQYF TGTGCCTGGAGCCGGACGGGAGTTGGCACAGATACGCAGTATTTT
- TRBJ2-3 TRBV10-1 - CASSRYRTDTQYF TGCGCCAGCAGTAGGTACCGCACAGATACGCAGTATTTT
- TRBJ2-7 TRBV2 - CASSEAYEQYF TGTGCCAGCAGTGAGGCCTACGAGCAGTACTTC
- TRBJ2-1 TRBV9 - CASSVYDGSRSYNEQFF TGTGCCAGCAGCGTATACGACGGGAGTAGATCCTACAATGAGCAGTTCTTC
- TRBJ1-5 TRBV28 - CASSLSYSNQPQHF TGTGCCAGCAGTTTAAGCTATAGCAATCAGCCCCAGCATTTT
- TRBJ1-1 TRBV15 - CATSRDPGSSRNTEAFF TGTGCCACCAGCAGAGACCCCGGGTCCTCTAGGAACACTGAAGCTTTCTTT
once TRBJ2-7 TRBV18 - CASSPAGDSYEQYF TGTGCCAGCTCACCAGCTGGTGACTCCTACGAGCAGTACTTC
- TRBJ2-5 TRBV4-1 TRBD2 CASSSGTSGSGETQYF TGCGCCAGCAGCTCCGGGACTAGCGGGAGCGGGGAGACCCAGTACTTC
- TRBJ2-7 TRBV21-1 - CASSKVGREAFLEQYF TGTGCCAGCAGCAAAGTTGGGCGGGAGGCCTTTTTGGAGCAGTACTTC
- TRBJ2-1 TRBV6-1 TRBD2 CASSDLAGLYNEQFF TGTGCCAGCAGTGACCTAGCGGGACTCTACAATGAGCAGTTCTTC
- TRBJ1-3 TRBV5-1 TRBD1 CASSPRTGVDSGNTIYF TGCGCCAGCAGCCCACGGACAGGCGTGGACTCTGGAAACACCATATATTTT
- TRBJ2-5 TRBV18 TRBD1 CASSGTEYQETQYF TGTGCCAGCTCAGGGACAGAGTACCAAGAGACCCAGTACTTC
- TRBJ2-2 TRBV2 TRBD2 CASSGTSANTGELFF TGTGCCAGCAGTGGGACTAGCGCGAACACCGGGGAGCTGTTTTTT
- TRBJ2-7 TRBV30 TRBD2 CAWSAPGLAGFEQYF TGTGCCTGGAGTGCTCCGGGACTAGCGGGTTTCGAGCAGTACTTC
- TRBJ2-5 TRBV19 TRBD2 CASSIWGRGHETQYF TGTGCCAGTAGTATCTGGGGGAGGGGTCACGAGACCCAGTACTTC
medium-sized TRBJ2-7 TRBV21-1 - CASSPLQGLAYEQYF TGTGCCAGCAGCCCCTTACAGGGTTTAGCCTACGAGCAGTACTTC
- TRBJ2-7 TRBV7-9 TRBD2 CASSLASGIGEQYF TGTGCCAGCAGCTTAGCTAGCGGGATAGGTGAGCAGTACTTC
once TRBJ2-1 TRBV29-1 TRBD2 CSVLWTSGYNEQFF TGCAGCGTCCTTTGGACTAGCGGATACAATGAGCAGTTCTTC
- TRBJ2-2 TRBV6-1 - CASIQDPRHTGELFF TGTGCCAGCATCCAGGACCCCCGACACACCGGGGAGCTGTTTTTT
- TRBJ2-2 TRBV27 TRBD2 CASSRVTSGANTGELFF TGTGCCAGCAGTAGGGTGACTAGCGGAGCGAACACCGGGGAGCTGTTTTTT
- TRBJ1-3 TRBV5-4 - CASSLDRTSSGNTIYF TGTGCCAGCAGCTTGGACAGGACGAGCTCTGGAAACACCATATATTTT
- TRBJ1-2 TRBV5-3 - CANSSGRGNGYTF TGTGCCAACTCCTCAGGCAGGGGTAATGGCTACACCTTC
- TRBJ2-1 TRBV28 - CASRQTWRENEQFF TGTGCCAGCAGGCAAACATGGAGGGAAAATGAGCAGTTCTTC
- TRBJ2-5 TRBV7-9 - CASSLTQGPETQYF TGTGCCAGCAGCTTAACGCAGGGGCCAGAGACCCAGTACTTC
- TRBJ1-3 TRBV4-1 TRBD1 CASSQDRETGVGNTIYF TGCGCCAGCAGCCAAGATCGGGAGACAGGGGTGGGAAACACCATATATTTT
- TRBJ2-3 TRBV5-4 TRBD1 CASSLDIPDRGRADTQYF TGTGCCAGCAGCCTGGACATCCCGGACAGGGGGCGGGCAGATACGCAGTATTTT
- TRBJ2-2 TRBV6-1 - CASSEIFSGNTGELFF TGTGCCAGCAGTGAAATCTTTAGCGGGAACACCGGGGAGCTGTTTTTT
- TRBJ2-2 TRBV5-1 - CASSLYYTGELFF TGCGCCAGCAGCTTGTATTACACCGGGGAGCTGTTTTTT
- TRBJ2-5 TRBV29-1 - CSVIEGEETQYF TGCAGCGTTATCGAGGGGGAGGAGACCCAGTACTTC
once TRBJ2-7 TRBV5-6 - CASSLWGVAEQYF TGTGCCAGCAGCTTGTGGGGGGTCGCCGAGCAGTACTTC
- TRBJ2-3 TRBV5-6 - CASSIGGRTDTQYF TGTGCCAGCAGCATAGGGGGACGCACAGATACGCAGTATTTT
- TRBJ1-2 TRBV6-5 TRBD1 CASRGTGGTYGYTF TGTGCCAGCAGGGGGACAGGGGGCACCTATGGCTACACCTTC